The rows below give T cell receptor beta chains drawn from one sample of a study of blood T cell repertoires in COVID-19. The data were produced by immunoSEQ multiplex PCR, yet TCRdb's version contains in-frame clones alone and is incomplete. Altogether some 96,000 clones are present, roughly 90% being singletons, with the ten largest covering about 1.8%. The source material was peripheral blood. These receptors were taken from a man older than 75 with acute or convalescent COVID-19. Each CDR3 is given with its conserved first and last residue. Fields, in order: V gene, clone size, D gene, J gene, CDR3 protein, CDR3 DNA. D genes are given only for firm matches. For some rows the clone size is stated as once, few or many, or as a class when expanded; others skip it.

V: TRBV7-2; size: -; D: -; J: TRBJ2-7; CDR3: CASSLSGSPYEQYF; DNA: TGTGCCAGCAGCTTATCGGGATCCCCCTACGAGCAGTACTTC
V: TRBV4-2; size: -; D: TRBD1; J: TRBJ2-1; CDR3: CASSHDRDRADSYNEQFF; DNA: TGTGCCAGCAGCCACGACAGGGACCGCGCGGACTCCTACAATGAGCAGTTCTTC
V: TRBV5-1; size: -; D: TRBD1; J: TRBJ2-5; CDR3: CASSLDTGDGETQYF; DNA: TGCGCCAGCAGCTTGGATACAGGGGATGGAGAGACCCAGTACTTC
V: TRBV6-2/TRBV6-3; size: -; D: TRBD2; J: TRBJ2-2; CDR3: CASSPAGTSGYTGELFF; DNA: TGTGCCAGCAGCCCGGCCGGGACTAGCGGGTACACCGGGGAGCTGTTTTTT
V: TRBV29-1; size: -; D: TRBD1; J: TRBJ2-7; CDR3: CSGTGASYEQYF; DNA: TGCAGCGGAACAGGGGCATCCTACGAGCAGTACTTC
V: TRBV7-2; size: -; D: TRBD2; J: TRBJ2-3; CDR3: CASSLVSGGADTQYF; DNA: TGTGCCAGCAGCTTAGTTAGCGGGGGGGCAGATACGCAGTATTTT
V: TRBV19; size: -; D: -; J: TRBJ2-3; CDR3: CASSGRGTDTQYF; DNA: TGTGCCAGTAGCGGGAGAGGCACAGATACGCAGTATTTT
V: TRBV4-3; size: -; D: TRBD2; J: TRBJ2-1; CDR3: CASSQGSSGRRYNEQFF; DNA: TGCGCCAGCAGCCAAGGTTCAAGCGGGAGAAGGTACAATGAGCAGTTCTTC
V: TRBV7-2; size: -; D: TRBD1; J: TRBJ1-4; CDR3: CASSGTGGSEKLFF; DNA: TGTGCCAGCAGCGGGACAGGGGGGAGCGAAAAACTGTTTTTT
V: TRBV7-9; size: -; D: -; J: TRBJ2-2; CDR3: CASTPSPNTGELFF; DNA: TGTGCCAGCACCCCTAGCCCAAACACCGGGGAGCTGTTTTTT
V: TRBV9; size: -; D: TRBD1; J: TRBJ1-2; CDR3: CASSVDPGTGGLGARGYTF; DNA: TGTGCCAGCAGCGTAGATCCCGGGACAGGGGGATTAGGAGCCCGTGGCTACACCTTC
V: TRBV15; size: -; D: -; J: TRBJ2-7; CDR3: CATSREGVKVSDEQYF; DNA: TGTGCCACCAGCAGAGAGGGAGTAAAAGTGTCGGACGAGCAGTACTTC
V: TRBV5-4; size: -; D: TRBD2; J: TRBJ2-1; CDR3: CASSLTSGRGEQFF; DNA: TGTGCCAGCAGTCTGACTAGCGGGAGGGGTGAGCAGTTCTTC
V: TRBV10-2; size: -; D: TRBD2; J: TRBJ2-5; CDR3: CASSLLAGGQETQYF; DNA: TGCGCCAGCAGTCTCCTAGCGGGGGGCCAAGAGACCCAGTACTTC
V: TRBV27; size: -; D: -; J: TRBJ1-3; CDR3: CASSSYQGPGNTIYF; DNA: TGTGCCAGCAGTTCGTATCAGGGGCCTGGAAACACCATATATTTT
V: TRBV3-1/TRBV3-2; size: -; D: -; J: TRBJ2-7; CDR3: CASSQRQGLGGYEQYF; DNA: TGTGCCAGCAGCCAGAGACAGGGCCTGGGGGGCTACGAGCAGTACTTC
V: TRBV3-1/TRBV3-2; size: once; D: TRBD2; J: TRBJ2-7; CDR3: CASSPGRSREDYEQYF; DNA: TGTGCCAGCAGCCCTGGCAGATCGCGGGAGGACTACGAGCAGTACTTC
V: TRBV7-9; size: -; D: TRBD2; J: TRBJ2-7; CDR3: CASSLGTSGSWDYEQYF; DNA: TGTGCCAGCAGCTTAGGAACTAGCGGGAGTTGGGACTACGAGCAGTACTTC
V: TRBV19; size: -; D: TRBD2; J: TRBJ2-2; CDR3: CASSQPSTSGSGTGELFF; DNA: TGTGCCAGTAGCCAACCCTCTACTAGCGGGAGTGGGACCGGGGAGCTGTTTTTT
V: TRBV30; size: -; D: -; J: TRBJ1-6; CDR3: CAWSALDNYNSPLHF; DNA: TGTGCCTGGAGTGCCCTGGACAATTATAATTCACCCCTCCACTTT
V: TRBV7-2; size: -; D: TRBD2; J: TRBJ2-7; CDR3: CASSFSIPSGYEQYF; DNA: TGTGCCAGCAGCTTCTCCATCCCTAGCGGCTACGAGCAGTACTTC
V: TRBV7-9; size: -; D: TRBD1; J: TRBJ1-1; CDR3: CASSPGTARGTEAFF; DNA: TGTGCCAGCAGCCCGGGGACAGCCCGGGGTACTGAAGCTTTCTTT
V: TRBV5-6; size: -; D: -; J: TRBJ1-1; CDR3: CASSPLIHIDTEAFF; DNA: TGTGCCAGCAGCCCACTCATTCATATCGACACTGAAGCTTTCTTT
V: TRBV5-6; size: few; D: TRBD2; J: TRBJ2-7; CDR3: CASSYGRGFTYEQYF; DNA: TGTGCCAGCAGTTACGGGAGGGGGTTCACCTACGAGCAGTACTTC
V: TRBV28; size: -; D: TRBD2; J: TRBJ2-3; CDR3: CASRGGLAGTDTQYF; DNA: TGTGCCAGCAGGGGGGGACTAGCGGGCACAGATACGCAGTATTTT
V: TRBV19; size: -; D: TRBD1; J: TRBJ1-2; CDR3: CASSTGRGQLYNYGYTF; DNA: TGTGCCAGTAGTACGGGACGGGGACAGCTATATAACTATGGCTACACCTTC
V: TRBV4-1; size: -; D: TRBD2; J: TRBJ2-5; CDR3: CASSQDWSSGKETQYF; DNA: TGCGCCAGCAGCCAAGATTGGTCTAGCGGGAAAGAGACCCAGTACTTC